This passage covers 30 T cell receptor beta chains from one sample sequenced in a study of beta chain features in type 1 diabetes. Expressed TCRB transcripts were sequenced, since all the RNA that had been isolated was reverse transcribed. Generated by immunoSEQ multiplex PCR, the TCRdb table keeps only in-frame clones and is missing some. The sample lists about 360,000 clones, 10% to 15% occurring once. What was sequenced was naive CD4+ T cells from blood. All receptors derive from a man aged 18 to 29 in good health.

The chain has TRBV5-1 and TRBJ1-2; TRBD1 might be the D (6 bases). Looked up from germline, CDR1 is SGHRS and CDR2 is YFSETQ. There are 17 residues in the CDR3. Deletions cut 0 bases from V and 4 bases from J, with 19 bases between. The CDR3: CASSLGSAGATSYGYTF. For the CDR3, the DNA is TGCGCCAGCAGCTTGGGTTCGGCAGGGGCGACGAGCTATGGCTACACCTTC.

This clone was counted only a few times. The chain recombines TRBV6-5 with TRBJ2-1; no firm D call. Per germline, CDR1 MNHEY and CDR2 SVGAGI. There are 13 residues in the CDR3. V was cut by 5 bases and J by 7 bases, with 12 bases left in between. The CDR3: CASSRVFGNEQFF. The CDR3 DNA follows: TGTGCCAGCAGTCGGGTATTTGGTAATGAGCAGTTCTTC.

As concerns this clone: At one end the junction does not follow the germline gene, possibly because of a read error. This rearrangement joins TRBV7-7 to TRBJ1-2; weak D call: TRBD1 (5 bases). Germline V lookup: CDR1 SSHAT, CDR2 FNYEAQ (reference sequence). The CDR3 is 13 amino acids. CDR3 nucleotide sequence: TGTGCTAGCAGCCCCAGGAGGGGCGGGGGCTACACCTTC. Protein sequence: CASSPRRGGGYTF.

This chain uses TRBV28 with TRBJ2-7; D is unclear. V was shortened by 7 bases and J by 7 bases, with 14 bases between the two germline ends. This CDR3 comprises 12 residues. The V gene's germline CDR1 is MDHEN and CDR2 SYDVKM. CDR3 residues: CASTAGHLEQYF. For the CDR3, the DNA is TGTGCCAGCACGGCAGGCCACTTAGAGCAGTACTTC.

The chain has TRBV6-1 and TRBJ2-2; TRBD1 matches 8 bases. This CDR3 has 15 amino acids. The germline gives CDR1 MNHNS, CDR2 SASEGT. Trimming removed 3 bases from V and 6 bases from J; junction bases left unmatched: 6. The CDR3 DNA reads as TGTGCCAGCAGTGAGCAGGGGGCTCTCGCCGGGGAGCTGTTTTTT. It is translated as CASSEQGALAGELFF.

The chain employs TRBV11-2 and TRBJ2-2; no clear D. V lost 3 bases to trimming and J lost 3 bases, with 8 bases between them. This CDR3 is 14 amino acids long. CDR1 is SGHAT and CDR2 is FQNNGV in the germline V gene. Written as DNA, the CDR3 is TGTGCCAGCAGCTTTGTAGAGGACACCGGGGAGCTGTTTTTT. Its protein product is CASSFVEDTGELFF.

This sequence joins TRBV18 and TRBJ2-7, with TRBD1 matching 7 bases. Trimming took 1 base from V and 0 from J; bases not matched to a gene: 6. The germline V gene has CDR1 KGHSH and CDR2 LQKENI. The CDR3 sequence is 16 residues long. CDR3 protein: CASSPQRQGISYEQYF. The CDR3 DNA follows: TGTGCCAGCTCACCACAAAGACAGGGTATCTCCTACGAGCAGTACTTC.

J is TRBJ2-1 and V is TRBV14; possibly TRBD2 for D (5 bases). V gave up 1 base and J gave up 3 bases, with 10 bases separating them. This CDR3 is built from 15 residues. CDR1 SGHDN and CDR2 FVKESK come from the germline V gene. In nucleotides, the CDR3 is TGTGCCAGCAGCCAAGGCGGGTCGGTCTACAATGAGCAGTTCTTC. This gives the protein CASSQGGSVYNEQFF.

CDR3 in DNA: TGTGCCAGCAGAACTGACAGGGCCCGAGGGGGCTACACCTTC. Translation: CASRTDRARGGYTF. The J gene is TRBJ1-2, the V gene TRBV5-6; 7 bases map to TRBD1. V gave up 5 bases and J gave up 8 bases; unmatched junction bases: 12. The V gene's germline CDR1 is SGHDT and CDR2 YYEEEE. CDR3 size: 14 residues.

This clone was recorded a few times. This rearrangement joins TRBV7-2 to TRBJ1-1; 9 bases line up with TRBD1. Losses at the gene ends were 5 bases for V and 5 bases for J; bases not matched to a gene: 6. Germline-derived CDR1 and CDR2 are SGHTA and FQGNSA. The CDR3 totals 14 residues. CDR3 nucleotides: TGTGCCAGCAGCCTGGGACAGGGAGAAACTGAAGCTTTCTTT. Amino acid sequence: CASSLGQGETEAFF.

The chain links TRBV9 to TRBJ2-7, with 9 bases lining up with TRBD1. From germline, CDR1 is SGDLS and CDR2 YYNGEE. There are 13 residues in the CDR3. Trimming cost V 4 bases and J 7 bases; bases outside gene matches: 6. The CDR3 region is CASSLTGTGEQYF. For the CDR3, the DNA is TGTGCCAGCAGCCTTACCGGGACAGGGGAGCAGTACTTC.

The V call is TRBV15, the J call TRBJ2-7; tentative D call: TRBD2 (6 bases). Germline V CDR1 and CDR2: LNHNV, YYDKDF (reference sequence). The CDR3 runs 15 residues. V was clipped by 3 bases and J by 5 bases, with 17 bases between them. The CDR3 sequence: CATSSRSGVADEQYF. The CDR3 coding sequence is TGTGCCACCAGCAGCCGATCGGGAGTGGCCGACGAGCAGTACTTC.

The table lists this clone with a few counts. The V call is TRBV7-9, the J call TRBJ1-1; 8 positions agree with TRBD1. The V segment lost 9 bases and the J segment 5 bases; nucleotides outside the gene matches: 11. The germline V gene encodes CDR1 SEHNR and CDR2 FQNEAQ (reference sequence). CDR3 length: 14 amino acids. The CDR3 loop reads CASLTGETRTEAFF. CDR3 DNA: TGTGCCAGTCTGACAGGGGAAACGAGGACTGAAGCTTTCTTT.

This clone was found a few times. The CDR3 coding sequence is TGTGCCAGCAGCTTAGACAGCTCTGGAAACACCATATATTTT. This codes for CASSLDSSGNTIYF. The V call is TRBV7-9, the J call TRBJ1-3; no definite D call. The CDR3 consists of 14 residues. Germline V gene data show CDR1 as SEHNR and CDR2 as FQNEAQ (reference sequence). The ends were cut back, 1 base at V and 0 bases at J, with 4 bases in the middle. Drawing the rest from reference TRBV7-9 and TRBJ1-3, the complete variable domain is DTGVSQNPRHKITKRGQNVTFRCDPISEHNRLYWYRQTLGQGPEFLTYFQNEAQLEKSRLLSDRFSAERPKGSFSTLEIQRTEQGDSAMYLCASSLDSSGNTIYFGEGSWLTVV.

There are a few counts of this clone. V gene TRBV29-1 combines with J gene TRBJ1-3; D call uncertain. In germline, CDR1 is SQVTM, CDR2 ANQGSEA. Trimming cost V 7 bases and J 4 bases, with 11 bases left between them. The CDR3 is made up of 12 amino acids. The CDR3 region is CSARMEGNTIYF. As DNA, the CDR3 is TGCAGCGCCCGAATGGAGGGAAACACCATATATTTT.

The table lists this clone with a few counts. CDR3 in amino acids: CASSLGDRAYGYTF. The CDR3 DNA reads TGTGCCAGCAGCTTAGGGGACAGGGCTTATGGCTACACCTTC. The V and J genes are TRBV7-8 and TRBJ1-2, with 9 bases identical to TRBD1. CDR1 and CDR2 (germline): SGHVS, FQNEAQ. With 1 base clipped from V and 5 bases from J, the junction kept 2 bases outside the gene matches. This CDR3 region has 14 residues.

This clone has a count of ten or more. The rearrangement uses TRBV4-3 and TRBJ2-7, with 8 nucleotides matching TRBD1. V lost 3 bases, J lost 2 bases, and 12 bases stayed unmatched. Germline V gene sequence: CDR1 LGHNA, CDR2 YSLEER. The CDR3 contains 17 residues. As DNA, the CDR3 is TGCGCCAGCAGCCACCGACAGGGGACACCAGGAGCCTACGAGCAGTACTTC. Translating it yields CASSHRQGTPGAYEQYF.

The CDR3 region has the DNA TGCGCCAGCAGCCCGGGACAGGGGCATGACAATGAGCAGTTCTTC. It is translated as CASSPGQGHDNEQFF. The chain recombines TRBV4-3 with TRBJ2-1, with 10 bases that match TRBD1. CDR1 is LGHNA and CDR2 is YSLEER in the germline V gene. The CDR3 loop spans 15 amino acids. V lost 4 bases, J lost 5 bases, and 5 bases stayed unmatched.

This chain links TRBV6-6 with TRBJ1-2; D not resolved. Germline CDR1 is MNHNY and CDR2 is SVGAGI (reference sequence). This CDR3 has 14 amino acids. The germline V and J ends were trimmed by 5 bases and 6 bases, with 16 bases remaining between them. This CDR3 is CASSIDGVTDGYTF. In DNA, the CDR3 is TGTGCCAGCAGTATAGACGGGGTTACGGATGGCTACACCTTC.

The chain is built from TRBV5-6 and TRBJ2-7; D is possibly TRBD2 (5 bases). The V end lost 4 bases, the J end lost 2 bases, and 16 bases lay between the germline ends. The CDR3 length is 15 residues. CDR1 is SGHDT, CDR2 YYEEEE, per germline. CDR3 in amino acids: CASSNGLVGPYEQYF. CDR3 sequence (DNA): TGTGCCAGCAGCAATGGACTGGTTGGTCCCTACGAGCAGTACTTC.

The table lists this clone with a few counts. V and J are TRBV11-1 and TRBJ2-1, with a weak D call TRBD1 (5 bases). The CDR3 spans 17 residues. Germline-derived CDR1 and CDR2 are SGHAT and FQDESV (reference sequence). V lost 2 bases, J lost 0 bases, and 14 bases lay in between. CDR3 amino acids: CASSLNGASSSYNEQFF. Here the CDR3 DNA reads TGTGCCAGCAGCTTAAATGGGGCCTCGAGCTCCTACAATGAGCAGTTCTTC. The full variable domain, with the rest looked up from reference TRBV11-1 and TRBJ2-1, is EAEVAQSPRYKITEKSQAVAFWCDPISGHATLYWYRQILGQGPELLVQFQDESVVDDSQLPKDRFSAERLKGVDSTLKIQPAELGDSAMYLCASSLNGASSSYNEQFFGPGTRLTVL.

The J gene is TRBJ1-2, the V gene TRBV19; no definite D call. Germline V lookup: CDR1 LNHDA, CDR2 SQIVND (reference sequence). Between the trimmed V and J ends, which lost 5 bases and 2 bases, there was a span of 9 bases. The CDR3 runs to 13 residues. CDR3 protein: CASSEEPNYGYTF. The DNA of the CDR3 is TGTGCCAGTAGTGAGGAGCCGAACTATGGCTACACCTTC.

This clone was observed a few times. This chain joins TRBV15 and TRBJ2-5, with D perhaps matching TRBD2 (6 bases). CDR1 is LNHNV, CDR2 YYDKDF, per germline (reference sequence). Trimming pared 0 bases from V and 4 bases from J, leaving 15 bases between. The CDR3 runs to 16 residues. CDR3: CATSRDLGVGGETQYF. For the CDR3, the DNA is TGTGCCACCAGCAGAGATCTTGGCGTGGGGGGAGAGACCCAGTACTTC. The full variable domain, with the rest looked up from reference TRBV15 and TRBJ2-5, is DAMVIQNPRYQVTQFGKPVTLSCSQTLNHNVMYWYQQKSSQAPKLLFHYYDKDFNNEADTPDNFQSRRPNTSFCFLDIRSPGLGDTAMYLCATSRDLGVGGETQYFGPGTRLLVL.

This clone occurred a few times. The CDR3 sequence: CASSGDPGQGQTQYF. CDR3 nucleotide sequence: TGCGCCAGCAGCGGGGACCCGGGACAGGGACAGACCCAGTACTTC. V is TRBV5-1 and J is TRBJ2-5; 9 bases match TRBD1. Germline CDR1 SGHRS, CDR2 YFSETQ. The CDR3 runs to 15 residues. The V and J ends lost 4 bases and 6 bases, in that order; junction bases with no gene match: 10.

V and J are TRBV7-9 and TRBJ1-5; 8 bases agree with TRBD1. This CDR3 spans 12 amino acids. Unmatched junction bases numbered 2, after V lost 5 bases and J lost 8 bases. CDR1 and CDR2 from the germline V gene are SEHNR and FQNEAQ (reference sequence). CDR3 nucleotide sequence: TGTGCCAGCAGCCTGACAGGGGAGCCCCAGCATTTT. Its protein is CASSLTGEPQHF.

This clone was picked up a small number of times. V is TRBV11-2 and J is TRBJ2-1; possible D gene TRBD2, 5 bases. The germline V gene encodes CDR1 SGHAT and CDR2 FQNNGV. Trimming stripped 7 bases from V and 2 bases from J, with 18 bases between. This CDR3 contains 16 residues. CDR3 loop: CASTPLAAAPYNEQFF. In DNA form, the CDR3 reads TGTGCCAGCACCCCTCTGGCAGCGGCACCCTACAATGAGCAGTTCTTC.

The J gene is TRBJ2-1, the V gene TRBV4-1; D is undetermined. The CDR3 length is 17 residues. Trimming took 0 bases from V and 2 from J, leaving 14 bases between them. Germline CDR1 and CDR2: MGHRA and YSYEKL. CDR3 loop: CASSQDRTRKTYNEQFF. The CDR3 region has the DNA TGCGCCAGCAGCCAAGATCGAACTCGAAAAACCTACAATGAGCAGTTCTTC.

In this sample, this clone turned up a few times. Sequence at one end of the junction differs from germline and may be a read error. This chain connects TRBV27 to TRBJ2-5; TRBD2 matches at 8 bases. The CDR3 has 12 residues. CDR1 MNHEY and CDR2 SMNVEV come from the germline V gene (reference sequence). As DNA, the CDR3 is TGTGCCAGCAGTTCCGGTAGCGGGGCCCCGAACTTC. Amino acid sequence: CASSSGSGAPNF.

The gene calls are TRBV5-1 and TRBJ2-2; D call uncertain. The CDR3 length is 15 residues. V was cut by 5 bases and J by 0 bases, with 11 bases left in between. Germline CDR1 reads SGHRS; CDR2 reads YFSETQ. DNA of the CDR3: TGCGCCAGCAGTTGGTTGGAGTCGAACACCGGGGAGCTGTTTTTT. This encodes CASSWLESNTGELFF.

This clone was counted only a few times. The chain joins TRBV2 to TRBJ2-1, with 12 nucleotides matching TRBD2. The germline CDR1 and CDR2 sequences are SNHLY and FYNNEI. The CDR3 sequence is 16 residues long. Trimming cost V 6 bases and J 5 bases; bases outside gene matches: 8. The CDR3 sequence is CASRGDRTSGDNEQFF. CDR3 bases: TGTGCCAGCAGAGGGGATAGGACTAGCGGGGACAATGAGCAGTTCTTC.